These T cell receptor beta chains were read from a single sample in a study of cytomegalovirus exposure and HLA in healthy donors. The protocol was immunoSEQ multiplex PCR, while the TCRdb copy is restricted to in-frame clones and leaves out a portion. This table holds some 140,000 clones, about nine tenths found once. Source material: PBMCs. The receptors were sampled from a man younger than 30 in good health and CMV-seronegative. Each CDR3 is given with its conserved first and last residue. The D gene is left open where the match is weak. Size is stated for part of the rows, as once, few or many counts, or as a class when the clone is expanded.

d_call: NA; v_call: TRBV10-1; clone_size: NA; j_call: TRBJ2-2; cdr3_aa: CASSDWRSWVAGELFF
d_call: TRBD1; v_call: TRBV4-1; clone_size: NA; j_call: TRBJ1-5; cdr3_aa: CASSSEQGPLSNQPQHF
d_call: TRBD1; v_call: TRBV6-5; clone_size: NA; j_call: TRBJ2-7; cdr3_aa: CASSSTQGTDLRKQYF
d_call: TRBD2; v_call: TRBV7-9; clone_size: NA; j_call: TRBJ2-1; cdr3_aa: CASSPSGGTNYNEQFF
d_call: TRBD2; v_call: TRBV7-9; clone_size: NA; j_call: TRBJ2-1; cdr3_aa: CASSSPGLRNYNEQFF
d_call: TRBD1; v_call: TRBV2; clone_size: NA; j_call: TRBJ1-5; cdr3_aa: CASGTGDQPQHF
d_call: NA; v_call: TRBV2; clone_size: NA; j_call: TRBJ1-2; cdr3_aa: CASSANPLGTWFGYTF
d_call: TRBD2; v_call: TRBV7-2; clone_size: NA; j_call: TRBJ2-7; cdr3_aa: CASSLSGGLSYEQYF
d_call: NA; v_call: TRBV6-1; clone_size: NA; j_call: TRBJ1-4; cdr3_aa: CAISGWKEKLFF
d_call: NA; v_call: TRBV27; clone_size: NA; j_call: TRBJ1-1; cdr3_aa: CASRRGNTEAFF
d_call: NA; v_call: TRBV18; clone_size: NA; j_call: TRBJ2-5; cdr3_aa: CASSPPPGETQYF
d_call: TRBD1; v_call: TRBV2; clone_size: once; j_call: TRBJ1-5; cdr3_aa: CASRDREYSNQPQHF
d_call: TRBD1; v_call: TRBV9; clone_size: NA; j_call: TRBJ1-2; cdr3_aa: CASSVAISTEGAHYGYTF
d_call: NA; v_call: TRBV7-2; clone_size: NA; j_call: TRBJ2-7; cdr3_aa: CASSLEGGVPYEQYF
d_call: TRBD1; v_call: TRBV28; clone_size: NA; j_call: TRBJ2-7; cdr3_aa: CASSYWRTGDHEQYF
d_call: NA; v_call: TRBV5-1; clone_size: NA; j_call: TRBJ2-2; cdr3_aa: CASSLGTQGLAGELFF
d_call: NA; v_call: TRBV25-1; clone_size: NA; j_call: TRBJ1-4; cdr3_aa: CASSPLRREDEKLFF
d_call: NA; v_call: TRBV6-1; clone_size: NA; j_call: TRBJ2-3; cdr3_aa: CASSGGLGTRATDTQYF